These T cell receptor beta chains were read from a single sample in a study of blood T cell repertoires in COVID-19. Here immunoSEQ multiplex PCR was the method, and the copy in TCRdb shows in-frame clones only, minus some. The sample includes 120,000 or so clones, roughly 69% seen only once; the top ten take 2% to 2.5%. The sequenced material came from peripheral blood. These receptors were taken from a woman between 65 and 79 years old with acute or convalescent COVID-19. CDR3s include the opening cysteine and the closing phenylalanine or tryptophan. D genes are given only for firm matches. Clone size, where shown, is once, few, many, or a class for clones that have expanded.

j_call d_call v_call clone_size cdr3_aa cdr3_nt
TRBJ1-5 TRBD1 TRBV19 few CASSMRQGARGQPQHF TGTGCCAGTAGTATGAGGCAGGGGGCGAGGGGTCAGCCCCAGCATTTT
TRBJ2-3 TRBD2 TRBV5-1 NA CASSRLAGDTDTQYF TGCGCCAGCAGCCGACTAGCGGGGGACACAGATACGCAGTATTTT
TRBJ2-3 NA TRBV2 once CASREPSTDTQYF TGTGCCAGCCGGGAGCCGAGCACAGATACGCAGTATTTT
TRBJ1-2 TRBD1 TRBV7-2 NA CASSPGTGHAGYTF TGTGCCAGCAGCCCAGGGACAGGGCACGCTGGCTACACCTTC
TRBJ1-2 NA TRBV4-3 NA CASTPVGGGDYGYTF TGCGCCAGTACCCCTGTTGGAGGGGGGGACTATGGCTACACCTTC
TRBJ2-1 NA TRBV12-3/TRBV12-4 NA CASRLQGEQFF TGTGCCAGCAGGCTGCAGGGAGAGCAGTTCTTC
TRBJ1-2 TRBD1 TRBV18 few CASSPGTGGHGYTF TGTGCCAGCTCACCTGGGACAGGGGGACACGGCTACACCTTC
TRBJ1-1 TRBD1 TRBV5-1 once CASSLLGQAGSEAFF TGCGCCAGCAGCTTACTTGGACAGGCGGGTTCTGAAGCTTTCTTT
TRBJ1-3 NA TRBV18 NA CASSPPQGLGNTIYF TGTGCCAGCTCACCACCGCAGGGGCTAGGAAACACCATATATTTT
TRBJ2-3 NA TRBV3-1/TRBV3-2 NA CASSQDLSGTQYF TGTGCCAGCAGCCAAGATCTCAGCGGTACGCAGTATTTT
TRBJ1-6 TRBD1 TRBV27 many CASSSWDRGDSPLHF TGTGCCAGCAGTTCCTGGGACAGGGGAGATTCACCCCTCCACTTT
TRBJ1-2 NA TRBV28 NA CASSLTGPGGGYTF TGTGCCAGCAGTTTAACCGGGCCGGGAGGAGGCTACACCTTC
TRBJ2-3 NA TRBV6-5 NA CASNNRLGYEDTQYF TGTGCCAGCAACAACCGACTAGGGTACGAAGATACGCAGTATTTT
TRBJ1-6 TRBD1 TRBV5-1 NA CASSLNNPTGNSPLHF TGCGCCAGCAGCCTAAATAATCCGACAGGGAATTCACCCCTCCACTTT
TRBJ2-3 TRBD2 TRBV2 NA CASSGLAGPDTQYF TGTGCCAGCAGTGGACTAGCGGGACCAGATACGCAGTATTTT
TRBJ1-4 NA TRBV19 NA CASSITADSNEKLFF TGTGCCAGTAGTATAACCGCGGACAGTAATGAAAAACTGTTTTTT
TRBJ2-7 NA TRBV5-1 NA CASSLHQGPSYEQYF TGCGCCAGCAGCTTGCACCAGGGTCCCTCCTACGAGCAGTACTTC
TRBJ1-3 NA TRBV7-9 NA CASSSLGSSGNTIYF TGTGCCAGCAGCTCGTTAGGGAGCTCTGGAAACACCATATATTTT
TRBJ1-2 TRBD1 TRBV28 few CASSPRGQGAYWRYGYTF TGTGCCAGCAGTCCGCGGGGGCAGGGGGCCTACTGGCGCTATGGCTACACCTTC
TRBJ2-7 TRBD2 TRBV27 NA CASIAGNSYEQYF TGTGCCAGTATAGCGGGAAACTCCTACGAGCAGTACTTC
TRBJ1-2 TRBD1 TRBV27 few CASSTYGRGMGDRLNYGYTF TGTGCCAGCAGTACATATGGAAGGGGTATGGGGGACAGACTTAACTATGGCTACACCTTC
TRBJ2-1 TRBD2 TRBV18 once CASSETSGSTESSYNEQFF TGTGCCAGCTCAGAAACTAGCGGGAGTACGGAGAGCTCCTACAATGAGCAGTTCTTC
TRBJ1-1 NA TRBV6-5 NA CASRPSGFWNTEAFF TGTGCCAGCAGGCCATCAGGGTTTTGGAACACTGAAGCTTTCTTT
TRBJ1-5 TRBD1 TRBV19 NA CASSIEQGYGQPQHF TGTGCCAGTAGTATCGAACAGGGGTACGGTCAGCCCCAGCATTTT
TRBJ1-5 TRBD1 TRBV19 few CASTGQGGGNQPQHF TGTGCCAGTACCGGACAGGGGGGAGGCAATCAGCCCCAGCATTTT
TRBJ2-1 NA TRBV29-1 NA CSPRGQNEQFF TGCAGCCCTAGAGGACAAAATGAGCAGTTCTTC
TRBJ1-1 NA TRBV28 NA CASTNAAGLAEAFF TGTGCCAGCACAAATGCTGCAGGGCTGGCTGAAGCTTTCTTT
TRBJ2-3 NA TRBV9 NA CASSLLSGFRTDTQYF TGTGCCAGCAGCTTACTCTCAGGGTTTCGCACAGATACGCAGTATTTT